This T cell receptor beta chain originates from a study of T cell responses to AZD1222 COVID-19 vaccine. Study-wide results and limits: Breadth and depth of Spike-specific TCRs rose after two AZD1222 doses. Clonal diversity was possibly underestimated, and the donors were mostly white British, with more females.

On this clone: The antigen remains undetermined.

The CDR3 sequence is 15 residues long. Germline CDR1 MNHEY, CDR2 SMNVEV (reference sequence). Unmatched junction bases numbered 4, after V lost 2 bases and J lost 2 bases. Sequencing used immunoSEQ multiplex PCR; TCRdb keeps in-frame clones, though not all of them. The sample has roughly 200,000 clones; approximately 92% are singletons. The sample here was peripheral blood, taken 28 days after the second dose of the MenACWY control vaccine. The source is an adult who received the MenACWY meningococcal vaccine as a control. This chain uses TRBV27 with TRBJ2-7; TRBD1 matches at 9 bases. Here the CDR3 DNA reads TGTGCCAGCAGTTTACCCGGGACAGGGACCTACGAGCAGTACTTC. It encodes CASSLPGTGTYEQYF.